Given below is one T cell receptor (beta chain) in context. What it binds is unknown. This sample stems from a study of cytomegalovirus exposure and HLA in healthy donors. Overall study results and limits: As was reported, the HLA-A and HLA-B alleles of most subjects were accurately predicted from TCR beta sequences. Analysis was carried out at a later point, and it linked a missense DCLRE1C variant to TCR beta V- and J-gene trimming.

PCR used 60 Vbeta primers and 13 Jbeta primers. TCRdb keeps only in-frame clones here, not all; method: immunoSEQ multiplex PCR. The sample holds approximately 290,000 clones, 80% seen once. Sequences were obtained from PBMCs. The receptor's source is a girl aged 2-9 years in good health and CMV-seronegative.

The CDR3 here is CASIGQGLINTGELFF. The CDR3 DNA sequence: TGTGCCAGTATCGGACAGGGCCTAATCAACACCGGGGAGCTGTTTTTT. The chain has TRBV19 and TRBJ2-2; the match to TRBD1 covers 8 bases. The germline gives CDR1 LNHDA, CDR2 SQIVND (reference sequence). The CDR3 contains 16 residues. Trimming at V came to 7 bases and at J to 2 bases, leaving 9 bases not matched to a gene.